The rows below give T cell receptor beta chains drawn from one sample of a study of blood T cell repertoires in COVID-19. Clones were sequenced by immunoSEQ multiplex PCR, and TCRdb holds only the in-frame ones, with some missing. Here the sample spans fewer than 350,000 clones, 80% to 90% being singletons. The sample taken for sequencing was peripheral blood. The receptor source for this set is a woman aged 50 to 65 who had recovered from COVID-19. CDR3s include the opening cysteine and the closing phenylalanine or tryptophan.

j_gene | v_gene | CDR3aa
TRBJ2-3 | TRBV28 | CASTLNLGGDTQYF
TRBJ2-1 | TRBV24-1 | CATGRWDSGNEQFF
TRBJ1-4 | TRBV18 | CASSPGTGNEKLFF
TRBJ1-1 | TRBV19 | CASSNLQGRGNTEAFF
TRBJ1-1 | TRBV7-2 | CASSPELMNTEAFF
TRBJ1-1 | TRBV4-3 | CASSQEGTVATEAFF
TRBJ2-3 | TRBV30 | CAWSGTQGDTQYF
TRBJ1-4 | TRBV5-1 | CASSSQGTGEKLFF
TRBJ2-3 | TRBV27 | CASRLAGVVADTQYF
TRBJ2-4 | TRBV28 | CASSSRKDRVLDIQYF
TRBJ1-1 | TRBV28 | CASSFRRTIEAFF
TRBJ2-7 | TRBV21-1 | CASPGVEQPKSYEQYF
TRBJ1-1 | TRBV11-2 | CASSPTTDTLFTEAFF
TRBJ1-4 | TRBV7-9 | CASSQPGQGSEKLFF
TRBJ2-1 | TRBV5-1 | CASSLARLGASYNEQFF
TRBJ1-1 | TRBV7-2 | CASSLFTQNTEAFF
TRBJ1-1 | TRBV3-1/TRBV3-2 | CASSQDGHRNTEAFF
TRBJ1-1 | TRBV9 | CASSVGQGEAFF
TRBJ1-1 | TRBV19 | CASSTTGLAEAFF
TRBJ2-6 | TRBV5-4 | CASSLNRGASGANVLTF
TRBJ2-1 | TRBV6-6 | CATRPRLAGDYEQFF
TRBJ2-2 | TRBV2 | CASSYGQAGDTGELFF
TRBJ1-3 | TRBV4-2 | CASSQEGTDSGNTIYF
TRBJ1-1 | TRBV7-2 | CASSLAGDRGGTAFF
TRBJ1-1 | TRBV19 | CASSITGGTEAFF
TRBJ2-3 | TRBV6-6 | CASSYSSADTQYF
TRBJ2-1 | TRBV28 | CASSFFSSYNEQFF
TRBJ2-5 | TRBV5-6 | CASSERDWYQETQYF
TRBJ2-3 | TRBV5-1 | CASSLVGAPDTQYF
TRBJ2-7 | TRBV7-3 | CASSPTSDAYEQYF
TRBJ1-2 | TRBV9 | CASSVGGQSNYGYTF
TRBJ2-1 | TRBV28 | CASSFRGLAGNEQFF
TRBJ2-1 | TRBV30 | CAWSSLRAAGGNEQFF
TRBJ2-7 | TRBV5-1 | CASSLVAGGQYEQYF
TRBJ2-2 | TRBV29-1 | CSTGTANTGELFF
TRBJ1-1 | TRBV2 | CASRLTGVTEAFF
TRBJ2-1 | TRBV5-1 | CASSSGTSIYNEQFF